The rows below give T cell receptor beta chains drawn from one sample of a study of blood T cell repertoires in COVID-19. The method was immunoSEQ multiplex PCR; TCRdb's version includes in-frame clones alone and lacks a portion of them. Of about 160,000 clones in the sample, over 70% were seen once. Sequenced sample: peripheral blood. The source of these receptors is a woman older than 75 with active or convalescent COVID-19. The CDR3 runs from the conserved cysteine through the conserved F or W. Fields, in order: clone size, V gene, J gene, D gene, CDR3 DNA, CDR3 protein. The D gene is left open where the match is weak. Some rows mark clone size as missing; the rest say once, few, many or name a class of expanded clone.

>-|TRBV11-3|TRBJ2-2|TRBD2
TGTGCCAGCAGCTACTCGGGAGGTTTCGGGGAGCTGTTTTTT
CASSYSGGFGELFF
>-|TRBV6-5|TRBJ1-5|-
TGTGCCAGCAGAGCACAGGAAAATCAGCCCCAGCATTTT
CASRAQENQPQHF
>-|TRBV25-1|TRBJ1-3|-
TGTGCCAGCAGTGAATATTTTGCGGAGGTCTCTGGAAACACCATATATTTT
CASSEYFAEVSGNTIYF
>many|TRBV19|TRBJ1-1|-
TGTGCCAGTAGGGAGGCATCGGGCACTGAAGCTTTCTTT
CASREASGTEAFF
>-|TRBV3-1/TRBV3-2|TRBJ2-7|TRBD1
TGTGCCAGCAGCCAAGGGGACAGATCCTACGAGCAGTACTTC
CASSQGDRSYEQYF
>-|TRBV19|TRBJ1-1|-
TGTGCCAGTAACATACAGGGCGGCACTGAAGCTTTCTTT
CASNIQGGTEAFF
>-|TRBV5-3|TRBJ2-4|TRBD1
TGTGCCAGAAGCTTGGCGAAACACAGGGGGGAAAGGTCCAAAAACATTCAGTACTTC
CARSLAKHRGERSKNIQYF
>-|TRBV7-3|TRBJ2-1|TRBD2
TGTGCCAGCAGCTTAAGCGGGGGGGCGTACAATGAGCAGTTCTTC
CASSLSGGAYNEQFF
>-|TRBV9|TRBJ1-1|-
TGTGCCAGCAGGCCGGGGGAGGGGCAGGGTGAAGCTTTCTTT
CASRPGEGQGEAFF
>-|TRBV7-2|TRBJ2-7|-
TGTGCCAGCAGCTTACGCCGCTACTACGAGCAGTACTTC
CASSLRRYYEQYF
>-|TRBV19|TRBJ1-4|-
TGTGCCAGTAGCCCCGGTGAGACAGGTCGGCGGGAAAAACTGTTTTTT
CASSPGETGRREKLFF
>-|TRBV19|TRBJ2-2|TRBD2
TGTGCCAGTAGTATCCCCCGGGGTTCTGCGGGGGGTAGGACCGGGGAGCTGTTTTTT
CASSIPRGSAGGRTGELFF
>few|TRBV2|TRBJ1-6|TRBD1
TGTGCCAGCCGGATTGACAGGGTAAATTCACCCCTCCACTTT
CASRIDRVNSPLHF
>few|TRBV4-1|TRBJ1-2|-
TGCGCCAGCAGCCAGGTCCTTGGGCCATATAACTATGGCTACACCTTC
CASSQVLGPYNYGYTF
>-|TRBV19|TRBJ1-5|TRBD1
TGTGCCAGTAGTACGATGGGACAGGGGTATCAGCCCCAGCATTTT
CASSTMGQGYQPQHF
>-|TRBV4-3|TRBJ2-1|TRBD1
TGCGTACAGGGAAGGGGGCCGGTCTACAATGAGCAGTTCTTC
CVQGRGPVYNEQFF